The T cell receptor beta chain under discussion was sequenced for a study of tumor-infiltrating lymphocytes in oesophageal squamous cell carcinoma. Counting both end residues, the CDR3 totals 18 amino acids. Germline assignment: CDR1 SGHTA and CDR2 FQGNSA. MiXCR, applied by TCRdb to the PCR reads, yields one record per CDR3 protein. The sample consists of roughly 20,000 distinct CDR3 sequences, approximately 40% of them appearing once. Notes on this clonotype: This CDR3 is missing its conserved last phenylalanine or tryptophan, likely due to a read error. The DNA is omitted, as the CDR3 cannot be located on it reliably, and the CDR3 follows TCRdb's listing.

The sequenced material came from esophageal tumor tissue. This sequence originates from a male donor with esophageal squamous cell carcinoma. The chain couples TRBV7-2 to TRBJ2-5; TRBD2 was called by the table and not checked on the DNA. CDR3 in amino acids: CASSLGLAGGLDEQYFGN.